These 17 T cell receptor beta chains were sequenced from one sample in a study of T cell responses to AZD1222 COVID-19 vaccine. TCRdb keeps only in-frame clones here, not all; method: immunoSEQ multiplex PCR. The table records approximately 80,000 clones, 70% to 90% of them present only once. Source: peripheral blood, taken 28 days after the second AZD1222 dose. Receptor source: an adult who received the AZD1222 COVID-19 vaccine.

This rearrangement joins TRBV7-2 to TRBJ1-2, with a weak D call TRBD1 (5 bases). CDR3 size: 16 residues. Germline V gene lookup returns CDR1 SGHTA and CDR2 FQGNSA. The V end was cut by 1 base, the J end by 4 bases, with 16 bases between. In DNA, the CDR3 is TGTGCCAGCAGCTTAGAACGGGGCGGAAAATTCTATGGCTACACCTTC. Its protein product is CASSLERGGKFYGYTF. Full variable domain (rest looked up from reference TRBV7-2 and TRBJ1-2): GAGVSQSPSNKVTEKGKDVELRCDPISGHTALYWYRQSLGQGLEFLIYFQGNSAPDKSGLPSDRFSAERTGGSVSTLTIQRTQQEDSAVYLCASSLERGGKFYGYTFGSGTRLTVV.

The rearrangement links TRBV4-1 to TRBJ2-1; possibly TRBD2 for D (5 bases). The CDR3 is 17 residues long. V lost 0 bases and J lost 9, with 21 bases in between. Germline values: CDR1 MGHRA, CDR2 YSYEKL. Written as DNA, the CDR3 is TGCGCCAGCAGCCAAGATTCGAGGGTCTCCAGGTCCAGTGAGCAGTTCTTC. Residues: CASSQDSRVSRSSEQFF.

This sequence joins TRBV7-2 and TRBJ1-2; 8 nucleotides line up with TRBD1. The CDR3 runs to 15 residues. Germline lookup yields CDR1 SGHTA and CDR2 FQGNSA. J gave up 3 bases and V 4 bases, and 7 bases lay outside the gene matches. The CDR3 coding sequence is TGTGCCAGCAGCTCCGGTAGGACAGGGCACTATGGCTACACCTTC. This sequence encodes CASSSGRTGHYGYTF. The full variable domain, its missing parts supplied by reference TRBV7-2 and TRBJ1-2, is GAGVSQSPSNKVTEKGKDVELRCDPISGHTALYWYRQSLGQGLEFLIYFQGNSAPDKSGLPSDRFSAERTGGSVSTLTIQRTQQEDSAVYLCASSSGRTGHYGYTFGSGTRLTVV.

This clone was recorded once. The CDR3 nucleotides read TGTGCCAGCAGCCAAGATCATAGGACTAGCGGGGGGAACACCGGGGAGCTGTTTTTT. This gives the protein CASSQDHRTSGGNTGELFF. This chain links TRBV4-2 with TRBJ2-2; 13 nucleotides match TRBD2. The CDR3 is made up of 19 amino acids. Per the germline V gene, CDR1 is LGHNA and CDR2 is YNFKEQ. V trimming: 0 bases; J trimming: 1 base; junction bases outside the gene matches: 5.

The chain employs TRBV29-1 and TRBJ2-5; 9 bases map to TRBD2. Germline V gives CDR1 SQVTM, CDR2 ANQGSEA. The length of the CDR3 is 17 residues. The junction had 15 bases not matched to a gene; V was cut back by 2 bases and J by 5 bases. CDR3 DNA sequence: TGCAGCGTTGAATGGTTAGCGGGGGTACAGGGCCCGGAGACCCAGTACTTC. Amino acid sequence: CSVEWLAGVQGPETQYF. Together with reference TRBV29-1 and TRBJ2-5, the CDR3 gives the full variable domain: SAVISQKPSRDICQRGTSLTIQCQVDSQVTMMFWYRQQPGQSLTLIATANQGSEATYESGFVIDKFPISRPNLTFSTLTVSNMSPEDSSIYLCSVEWLAGVQGPETQYFGPGTRLLVL.

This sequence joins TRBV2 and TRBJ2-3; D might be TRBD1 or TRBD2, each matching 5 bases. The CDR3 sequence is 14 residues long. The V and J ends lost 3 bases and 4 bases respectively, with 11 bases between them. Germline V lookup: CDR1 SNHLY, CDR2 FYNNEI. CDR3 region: CASSDLGVADTQYF. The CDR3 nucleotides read TGTGCCAGCAGTGACTTGGGGGTAGCAGATACGCAGTATTTT.

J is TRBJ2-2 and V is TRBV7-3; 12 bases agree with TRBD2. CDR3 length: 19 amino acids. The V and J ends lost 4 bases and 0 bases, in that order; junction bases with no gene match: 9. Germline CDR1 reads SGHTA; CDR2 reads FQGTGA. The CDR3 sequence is CASSSTSGGLDSNTGELFF. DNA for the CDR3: TGTGCCAGCAGCTCGACTAGCGGGGGACTAGACTCGAACACCGGGGAGCTGTTTTTT.

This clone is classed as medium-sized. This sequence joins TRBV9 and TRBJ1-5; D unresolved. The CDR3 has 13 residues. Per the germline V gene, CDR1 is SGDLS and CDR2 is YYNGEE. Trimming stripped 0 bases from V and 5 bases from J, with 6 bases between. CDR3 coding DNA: TGTGCCAGCAGCGTAGCTACGGATCAGCCCCAGCATTTT. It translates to CASSVATDQPQHF.

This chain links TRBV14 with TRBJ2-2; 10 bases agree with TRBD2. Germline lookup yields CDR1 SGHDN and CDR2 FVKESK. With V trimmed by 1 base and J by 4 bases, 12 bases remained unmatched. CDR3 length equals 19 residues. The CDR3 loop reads CASSQGLTGTSVFTGELFF. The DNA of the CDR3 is TGTGCCAGCAGCCAAGGACTAACCGGGACTAGCGTATTCACCGGGGAGCTGTTTTTT.

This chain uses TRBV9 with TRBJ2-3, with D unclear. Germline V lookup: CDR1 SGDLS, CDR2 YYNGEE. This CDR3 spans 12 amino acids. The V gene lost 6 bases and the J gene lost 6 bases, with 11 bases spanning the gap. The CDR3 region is CASTSTGDTQYF. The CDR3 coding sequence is TGTGCCAGCACCTCCACCGGGGATACGCAGTATTTT. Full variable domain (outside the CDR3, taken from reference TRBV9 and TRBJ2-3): DSGVTQTPKHLITATGQRVTLRCSPRSGDLSVYWYQQSLDQGLQFLIQYYNGEERAKGNILERFSAQQFPDLHSELNLSSLELGDSALYFCASTSTGDTQYFGPGTRLTVL.

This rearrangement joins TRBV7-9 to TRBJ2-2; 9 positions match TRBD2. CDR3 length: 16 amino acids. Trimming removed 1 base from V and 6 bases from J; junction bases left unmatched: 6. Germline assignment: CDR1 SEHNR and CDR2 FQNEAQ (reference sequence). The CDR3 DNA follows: TGTGCCAGCAGCTTAGATGCAGCGGGGGGACCCGGGGAGCTGTTTTTT. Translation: CASSLDAAGGPGELFF.

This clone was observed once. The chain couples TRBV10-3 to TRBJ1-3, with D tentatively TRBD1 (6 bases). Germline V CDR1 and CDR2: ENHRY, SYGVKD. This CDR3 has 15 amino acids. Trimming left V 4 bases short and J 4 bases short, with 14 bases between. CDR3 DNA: TGTGCCATCAGTGGAGAACAGGGAAGAGGAAACACCATATATTTT. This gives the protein CAISGEQGRGNTIYF.

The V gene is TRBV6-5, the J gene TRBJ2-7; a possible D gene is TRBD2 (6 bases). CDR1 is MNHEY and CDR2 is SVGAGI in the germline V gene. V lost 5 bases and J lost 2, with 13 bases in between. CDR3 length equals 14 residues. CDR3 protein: CASSTRSGAYEQYF. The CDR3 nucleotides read TGTGCCAGCAGTACTAGGTCGGGGGCCTACGAGCAGTACTTC.

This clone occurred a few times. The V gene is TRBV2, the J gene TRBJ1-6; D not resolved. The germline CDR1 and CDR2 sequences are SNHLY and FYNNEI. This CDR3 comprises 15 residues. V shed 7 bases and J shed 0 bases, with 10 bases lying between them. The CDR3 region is CASIGIYSYNSPLHF. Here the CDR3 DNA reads TGTGCCAGCATCGGGATTTACTCCTATAATTCACCCCTCCACTTT.

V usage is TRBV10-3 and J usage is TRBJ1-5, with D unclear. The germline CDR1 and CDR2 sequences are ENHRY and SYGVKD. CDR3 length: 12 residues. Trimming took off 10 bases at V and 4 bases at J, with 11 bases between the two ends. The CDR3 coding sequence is TGTGCCACCCGGACGGATAATCAGCCCCAGCATTTT. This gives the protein CATRTDNQPQHF.

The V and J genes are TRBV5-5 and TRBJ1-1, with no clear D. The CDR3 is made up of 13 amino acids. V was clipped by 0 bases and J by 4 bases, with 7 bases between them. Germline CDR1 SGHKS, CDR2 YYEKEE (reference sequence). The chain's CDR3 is CASSLGYFTEAFF. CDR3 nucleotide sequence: TGTGCCAGCAGCTTGGGGTACTTCACTGAAGCTTTCTTT. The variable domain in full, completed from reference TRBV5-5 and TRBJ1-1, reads DAGVTQSPTHLIKTRGQQVTLRCSPISGHKSVSWYQQVLGQGPQFIFQYYEKEERGRGNFPDRFSARQFPNYSSELNVNALLLGDSALYLCASSLGYFTEAFFGQGTRLTVV.

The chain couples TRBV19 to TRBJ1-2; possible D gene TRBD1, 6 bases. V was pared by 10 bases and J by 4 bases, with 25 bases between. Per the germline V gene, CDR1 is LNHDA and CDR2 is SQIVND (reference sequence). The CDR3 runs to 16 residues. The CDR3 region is CATRPPAGGRGYGYTF. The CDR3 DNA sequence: TGTGCCACCAGACCCCCAGCCGGTGGCAGGGGCTATGGCTACACCTTC.